The present T cell receptor (beta chain) was sequenced within a study of Ad26.COV2.S vaccination and SARS-CoV-2 variants. Study background: Doses of Ad26.COV2.S were injected into muscle once or twice, 56 days apart.

Sequencing was performed with immunoSEQ multiplex PCR; in TCRdb, only in-frame clones are kept and a portion is missing. The top ten hold about 2.4% of the sample, which has hundreds of thousands of clones, nearly 90% seen once. The sample's treatment: some 20 received Ad26.COV2.S at low or high dose, single or two shots; about 5 received placebo; per-sample allocation not given. Sampling took place 63 days after the first vaccine or placebo injection. Of note for this clone: Its antigen is not known.

Overall study results and limits: Placebo recipients showed lower spike-specific TCR breadth than vaccinees.

The CDR3 has 14 amino acids. CDR1 LNHNV and CDR2 YYDKDF come from the germline V gene (reference sequence). Deletions cut 0 bases from V and 5 bases from J, with 10 bases between. The material was peripheral blood, obtained in a trial of Ad26.COV2.S vaccine versus placebo. The J gene is TRBJ1-1, the V gene TRBV15; D ambiguous. The receptor comes from a person aged 18-65 years who received the Ad26.COV2.S COVID-19 vaccine or a placebo. As DNA, the CDR3 is TGTGCCACCAGCAGAGAAAGGTGGGGAACTGAAGCTTTCTTT. Translating it yields CATSRERWGTEAFF.